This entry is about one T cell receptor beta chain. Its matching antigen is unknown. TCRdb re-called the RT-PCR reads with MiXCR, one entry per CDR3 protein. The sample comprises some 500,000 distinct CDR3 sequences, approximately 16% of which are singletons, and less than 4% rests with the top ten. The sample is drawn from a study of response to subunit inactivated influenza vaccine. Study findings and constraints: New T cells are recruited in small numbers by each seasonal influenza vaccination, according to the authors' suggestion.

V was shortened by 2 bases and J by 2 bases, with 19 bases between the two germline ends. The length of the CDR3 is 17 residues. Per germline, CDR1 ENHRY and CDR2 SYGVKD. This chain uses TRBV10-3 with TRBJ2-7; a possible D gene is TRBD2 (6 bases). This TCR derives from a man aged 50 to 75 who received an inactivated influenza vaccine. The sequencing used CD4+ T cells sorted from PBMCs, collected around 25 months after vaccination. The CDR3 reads CAISEPKVEGATYEQYF. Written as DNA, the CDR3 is TGTGCCATCAGTGAGCCAAAAGTGGAGGGAGCGACCTACGAGCAGTACTTC.